Detailed here is one T cell receptor beta chain. Its matching antigen is unknown. Purity of each sorted population was above 98%. Expressed TCRB transcripts were sequenced after all isolated RNA was converted to cDNA. Samples of naive, central memory and regulatory T cells yielded a mean of about 3.5 million reads. Profiled with immunoSEQ multiplex PCR; TCRdb holds only in-frame clones, not every one. The sample includes around 290,000 clones, under 8.5% seen only once; the top ten take more than 1%. These data originate in a study of beta chain features in type 1 diabetes. The ends were cut back, 3 bases at V and 7 bases at J, with 13 bases in the middle. Germline V lookup: CDR1 SGHTA, CDR2 FQGNSA. The CDR3 is 14 amino acids. Study observations and caveats: Within patients, naive, central memory and Treg TCRB repertoires seemed more similar than within healthy donors.

The sequenced material came from central memory CD4+ T cells from blood. This receptor was obtained from a young woman in good health. This chain connects TRBV7-2 to TRBJ2-1, with D unresolved. The CDR3 sequence is CASSLASVLNEQFF. Written as DNA, the CDR3 is TGTGCCAGCAGCTTGGCCTCGGTGTTGAATGAGCAGTTCTTC.